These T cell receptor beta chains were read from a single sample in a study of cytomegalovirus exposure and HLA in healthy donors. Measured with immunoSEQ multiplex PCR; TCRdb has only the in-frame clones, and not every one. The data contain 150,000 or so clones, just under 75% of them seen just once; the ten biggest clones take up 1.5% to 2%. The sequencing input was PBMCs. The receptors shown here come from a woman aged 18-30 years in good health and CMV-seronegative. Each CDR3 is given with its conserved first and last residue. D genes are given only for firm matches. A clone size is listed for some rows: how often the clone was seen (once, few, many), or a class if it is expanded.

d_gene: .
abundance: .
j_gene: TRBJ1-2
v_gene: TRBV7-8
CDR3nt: TGTGCCAGCAGCTTATCGCCAGGGAACTATGGCTACACCTTC
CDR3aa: CASSLSPGNYGYTF

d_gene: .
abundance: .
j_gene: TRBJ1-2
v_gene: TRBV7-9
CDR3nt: TGTGCCAGCAGCTACCTATATGCCGGGAGTAACTATGGCTACACCTTC
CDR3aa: CASSYLYAGSNYGYTF

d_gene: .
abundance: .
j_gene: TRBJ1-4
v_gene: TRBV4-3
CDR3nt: TGCGCCAGCAGCCAGGGAGCAACTAATGAAAAACTGTTTTTT
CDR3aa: CASSQGATNEKLFF

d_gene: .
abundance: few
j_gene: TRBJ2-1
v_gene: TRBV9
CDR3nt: TGTGCCAGCAGCGCGAGCGGCTCCTACAATGAGCAGTTCTTC
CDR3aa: CASSASGSYNEQFF

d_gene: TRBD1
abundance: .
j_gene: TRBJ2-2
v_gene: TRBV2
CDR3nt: TGTGCCAGCAGTGCTCGGGACAGAATCACCGGGGAGCTGTTTTTT
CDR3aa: CASSARDRITGELFF

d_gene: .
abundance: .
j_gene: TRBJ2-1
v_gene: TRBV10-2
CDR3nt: TGCGCCAGCAAGCGGTTGAGGGATGAGCAGTTCTTC
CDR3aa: CASKRLRDEQFF

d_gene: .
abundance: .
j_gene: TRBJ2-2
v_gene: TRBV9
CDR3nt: TGTGCCAGCAGCGTCTCCGGGGTCAGCAGAGGGGAGCTGTTTTTT
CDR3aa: CASSVSGVSRGELFF

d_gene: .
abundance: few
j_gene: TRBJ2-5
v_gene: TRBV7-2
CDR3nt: TGTGCCAGCAGCTTAGATGGCGGGGGCCGGAAGACCCAGTACTTC
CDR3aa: CASSLDGGGRKTQYF

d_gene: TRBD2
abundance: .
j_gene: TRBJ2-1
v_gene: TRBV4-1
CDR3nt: TGCGCCAGCAGCCAAGGCGCGGCGGGGGGGAGGAGGGCCAATGAGCAGTTCTTC
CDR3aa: CASSQGAAGGRRANEQFF

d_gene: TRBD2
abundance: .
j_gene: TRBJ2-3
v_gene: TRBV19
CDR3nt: TGTGCCAGTAGTCCGAGACTAGCGGGGGGAGAAGATACGCAGTATTTT
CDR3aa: CASSPRLAGGEDTQYF

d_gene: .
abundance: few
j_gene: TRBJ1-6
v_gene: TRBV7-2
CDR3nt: TGTGCCAGCAGCTTAGTAGGGGCCTATAATTCACCCCTCCACTTT
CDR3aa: CASSLVGAYNSPLHF

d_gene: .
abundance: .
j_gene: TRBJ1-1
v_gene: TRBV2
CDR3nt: TGTGCCAGCAGGGACACTCCGGGGGGAGCTTTCTTT
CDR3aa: CASRDTPGGAFF

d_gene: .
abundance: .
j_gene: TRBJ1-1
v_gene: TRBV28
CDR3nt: TGTGCCAGCAGTTTAGGTTCGGGGTATCGGACTGAAGCTTTCTTT
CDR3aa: CASSLGSGYRTEAFF

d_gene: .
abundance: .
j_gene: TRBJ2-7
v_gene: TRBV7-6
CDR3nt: TGTGCCAGCAGCTTAGCGTCAGGCGGGTATCGCTCCTACGAGCAGTACTTC
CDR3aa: CASSLASGGYRSYEQYF